This T cell receptor (beta chain) came from a study of shared clonotypes between healthy human individuals (dated by TCRdb to 2018 to 2020). Study-wide context: The cohort included three men and a couple of women between 18 and 49 years of age. Per donor, three plates each were used for CD4 naive and CD4 memory, two for CD8 naive, and one for CD8 memory. Different laboratories and diverse techniques were used to prepare libraries and sequence TCR repertoires, to increase sequencing depth and limit assay-specific biases. The study deeply sequenced blood TCR repertoires of several healthy adults to estimate repertoire size and the extent of clonotype sharing between individuals. Between about 0.85 and 8.9 billion PBMCs per donor were obtained by leukapheresis.

Taken from the germline V gene (reference sequence), the CDR1 and CDR2 loops are SEHNR and FQNEAQ. Including the terminal cysteine and phenylalanine, the CDR3 comprises 14 residues. Only the CDR3 DNA is retained, 42 bases long and in frame from the first base. V is cut by 5 bases and J by 2 bases, and the space between the germline ends is 12 bases. What the study reported, not specific to this receptor: Pairwise subsampling led to the expectation that sequencing depth would affect the degree of clonotype sharing among donors. Sampling was restricted to blood, and TCR repertoires in tissues likely differ from the TCR repertoires found in blood. Compared with non-shared clonotypes, the clonotypes found in all four sorted-subset donors had higher generation probabilities. Approximately 4.8% of naive CD4, approximately 3.7% of naive CD8, about 2.4% of memory CD4, and roughly 0.4% of memory CD8 clonotypes were shared across several donors. Because the study included only a small number of donors, the genetic and exposure-history diversity represented was limited. Even with the large sequencing depth, rarefaction of the sorted-subset datasets indicated that sequencing was incomplete. Larger estimated clonotype richness was generally found for naive subsets than for memory subsets.

Note on this clone: No cognate antigen has been identified for it. No base qualities exist here, and no much larger clone lies one base off it.

Using the deep immunoSEQ assay, multiplex PCR amplified TCR CDR3 regions from genomic DNA. Genomic DNA extracted from each cell subset was distributed evenly over all wells of several immunoSEQ 96-well plates, and each plate served as one replicate. For sorted subsets, approximately 200 ng of genomic DNA, equivalent to around 31,000 T cell genomes, went into each replicate PCR. Purified libraries were measured with a Qubit 3.0 fluorometer, size-checked on a Bioanalyzer 2100, and measured again with the KAPA Library Quantification kit. Every immunoSEQ 96-well plate was sequenced on a separate single-read 150-cycle Illumina NextSeq 550 flow cell. Per the authors' processing: Because the immunoSEQ output held only junctional sequences and lacked quality scores, the filtering could not match the filtering applied to full-length reads. Sequences were annotated with PyIR, a Python wrapper for IgBLAST v1.9, using IMGT germline references to assign V/J genes and CDR3. Reads were filtered out if the reads had weak V/J assignments (E-value above 1e-6), no CDR3, stop codons, out-of-frame junctions, or ambiguous translated residues. A V3J clonotype was defined by an identical inferred V gene, J gene, and CDR3 amino acid sequence. The percentage overlap between two repertoires was calculated by dividing the number of shared unique clonotypes by the size of the smaller repertoire. Repertoire richness was assessed with RTK rarefaction, the Chao1 estimator, and Recon v2.1 estimates of unobserved clonotypes. Generation probabilities were computed with OLGA for all TCRbeta clonotypes obtained by the gDNA method from a handful of donors. The table was pulled from immuneACCESS by TCRdb, which kept in-frame rearrangements only. Such tables lose some clones; where checked, under half of the loss comes from unresolved V genes, and the rest has no known cause. That table gives V, J and clone size, and the DNA gave D and trimming. The sample data list a few million clones, and approximately 94% of these were observed just once. Roughly 0.13% of the sample belongs to the ten largest clones.

Donors were healthy HIV-negative adults with no recently reported acute infections or vaccinations. Every donor was a Caucasian adult residing in Nashville, Tennessee, USA. CD4+ T cells were enriched by magnetic negative selection; naive cells were then positively selected on CD45RA, and the negative fraction formed the memory subset. After blood collection by leukapheresis, PBMCs were isolated using Ficoll-Histopaque density gradient centrifugation and then cryopreserved in the vapor phase of liquid nitrogen. Analytical flow cytometry was used to check the purity and quantity of each magnetically sorted T cell population. From each sorted fraction, genomic DNA was isolated and quantified by UV absorbance on a Nanodrop 2000c.

The chain links TRBV7-9 with TRBJ1-2, with the D gene uncertain. Sequenced input: naive CD4+ T cells sorted from blood. The cell subset or site tag for this specimen amounts to: CD45RA+ positively selected. The sequence came from a man between 18 and 29 years old in good health. CDR3 region: CASSHEQRNYGYTF. The nucleotides are TGTGCCAGCAGCCACGAACAGAGAAACTATGGCTACACCTTC.